Below, 24 T cell receptor beta chains from the same sample are listed, as sequenced in a study of OX40 agonist ivuxolimab in advanced cancers. Sequenced by immunoSEQ multiplex PCR; TCRdb stores in-frame clones only, minus some. Of roughly 50,000 clones in the sample, around 90% were seen once. The material was CD4+ or CD8+ T cells sorted from blood, obtained in a trial of the OX40 agonist ivuxolimab. The receptors derive from an adult with an advanced solid tumor such as melanoma, head and neck, liver or kidney cancer.

This clone was counted once. This chain joins TRBV7-9 and TRBJ2-7; D not certain. Germline values: CDR1 SEHNR, CDR2 FQNEAQ (reference sequence). Trimming took off 4 bases at V and 6 bases at J, with 13 bases between the two ends. This CDR3 is built from 13 residues. CDR3 protein: CASSYGIPGEQYV. DNA of the CDR3: TGTGCCAGCAGCTACGGAATACCCGGCGAGCAGTACGTC.

This clone occurred once. This chain joins TRBV6-5 and TRBJ1-1; unclear D gene. Germline assignment: CDR1 MNHEY and CDR2 SVGAGI. V was clipped by 5 bases and J by 0 bases, with 10 bases between them. This CDR3 region has 14 residues. The CDR3 DNA reads TGTGCCAGCAGTGTACAGCCACTGAACACTGAAGCTTTCTTT. This gives the protein CASSVQPLNTEAFF.

A single count supports this clone. The gene calls are TRBV28 and TRBJ2-3, with TRBD2 identical over 8 bases. V trimming: 2 bases; J trimming: 0 bases; junction bases outside the gene matches: 1. The germline V gene encodes CDR1 MDHEN and CDR2 SYDVKM. The CDR3 covers 15 residues. The CDR3 spells CASSLLAGSTDTQYF. The CDR3 nucleotides read TGTGCCAGCAGTTTACTAGCGGGCAGCACAGATACGCAGTATTTT. The full variable domain, its missing parts supplied by reference TRBV28 and TRBJ2-3, is DVKVTQSSRYLVKRTGEKVFLECVQDMDHENMFWYRQDPGLGLRLIYFSYDVKMKEKGDIPEGYSVSREKKERFSLILESASTNQTSMYLCASSLLAGSTDTQYFGPGTRLTVL.

The J gene is TRBJ2-5, the V gene TRBV5-4; the D is unclear. Between the trimmed V and J ends, which lost 0 bases and 5 bases, there was a span of 11 bases. The germline CDR1 and CDR2 sequences are SGHNT and YYREEE (reference sequence). The CDR3 length is 14 residues. CDR3 bases: TGTGCCAGCAGCTTGGAGTGGGGAAAGGAGACCCAGTACTTC. This gives the protein CASSLEWGKETQYF.

The CDR3 region is CASSFNSGGASNEQFF. The DNA for the CDR3 is TGTGCCAGCAGCTTTAATAGCGGGGGGGCGAGTAATGAGCAGTTCTTC. V is TRBV7-8 and J is TRBJ2-1; 11 nucleotides align to TRBD2. The CDR3 contains 16 residues. With V trimmed by 3 bases and J by 7 bases, 8 bases remained unmatched. Germline lookup yields CDR1 SGHVS and CDR2 FQNEAQ.

Comment on this clone: Distinct nucleotide sequences in the sample also encode this CDR3. The chain uses TRBV7-9 and TRBJ2-1; unclear D gene. V was trimmed by 1 base and J by 5 bases, leaving 3 bases between them. The length of the CDR3 is 12 residues. CDR1 and CDR2 from the germline V gene are SEHNR and FQNEAQ (reference sequence). CDR3: CASSLGDNEQFF. In nucleotides, the CDR3 is TGTGCCAGCAGCTTAGGGGACAATGAGCAGTTCTTC. The full variable domain, completed using reference TRBV7-9 and TRBJ2-1, is DTGVSQNPRHKITKRGQNVTFRCDPISEHNRLYWYRQTLGQGPEFLTYFQNEAQLEKSRLLSDRFSAERPKGSFSTLEIQRTEQGDSAMYLCASSLGDNEQFFGPGTRLTVL.

This chain links TRBV28 with TRBJ1-3, with 8 bases matching TRBD1. With V trimmed by 7 bases and J by 1 base, 9 bases remained unmatched. There are 16 residues in the CDR3. Germline values: CDR1 MDHEN, CDR2 SYDVKM. This CDR3 is CASIEQGDLSGNTIYF. The DNA of the CDR3 is TGTGCCAGCATCGAACAGGGGGATCTGTCTGGAAACACCATATATTTT.

The CDR3 region has the DNA TGTGCCAGCAGTGAATTGGGTCCCCGAAGGATAGCCAAAAACATTCAGTACTTC. Its protein product is CASSELGPRRIAKNIQYF. J is TRBJ2-4 and V is TRBV2; the D is unclear. Germline CDR1 reads SNHLY; CDR2 reads FYNNEI. The V gene lost 2 bases and the J gene lost 0 bases, with 17 bases spanning the gap. The CDR3 is made up of 18 amino acids.

V and J are TRBV15 and TRBJ2-7, with TRBD2 matching 7 bases. V shed 7 bases, J shed 5 bases, and the junction held 11 bases outside the gene matches. Germline CDR1 LNHNV, CDR2 YYDKDF (reference sequence). CDR3 length: 14 amino acids. This CDR3 is CATTTGRGTHEQYF. Written as DNA, the CDR3 is TGTGCCACCACCACTGGGCGGGGGACTCACGAGCAGTACTTC.

The chain couples TRBV6-5 to TRBJ2-7; 9 bases agree with TRBD2. This CDR3 is 15 amino acids long. Germline V gene lookup returns CDR1 MNHEY and CDR2 SVGAGI. V lost 6 bases to trimming and J lost 7 bases; unmatched junction nucleotides: 13. The CDR3 DNA sequence: TGTGCCAGCAGGCCGCTAGCGGGGATGCGTAAGGAGCAGTACTTC. Amino acids: CASRPLAGMRKEQYF.

The sample holds one count of this clone. The chain couples TRBV7-9 to TRBJ2-7; TRBD2 matches 8 bases. The CDR3 runs 14 residues. Trimming removed 4 bases from V and 4 bases from J; junction bases left unmatched: 6. Germline CDR1 is SEHNR and CDR2 is FQNEAQ (reference sequence). The CDR3 is CASSSRGGLYEQYF. In DNA form, the CDR3 reads TGTGCCAGCAGCTCCCGCGGGGGGCTATACGAGCAGTACTTC.

The genes are TRBV6-5 and TRBJ2-3; 8 positions match TRBD1. CDR3 size: 15 residues. Per germline, CDR1 MNHEY and CDR2 SVGAGI. The junction had 7 bases not matched to a gene; V was cut back by 6 bases and J by 2 bases. The CDR3 DNA sequence: TGTGCCAGCAGCGACAGGGGCCGGGACACAGATACGCAGTATTTT. It encodes CASSDRGRDTDTQYF.

The CDR3 reads CASSLLSGSPAFF. The CDR3 region has the DNA TGTGCCAGCAGCTTACTGTCTGGGAGTCCAGCTTTCTTT. The rearrangement uses TRBV7-2 and TRBJ1-1, with unresolved D. The CDR3 has 13 residues. Per the germline V gene, CDR1 is SGHTA and CDR2 is FQGNSA. Deletions cut 2 bases from V and 10 bases from J, with 14 bases between.

The chain combines TRBV13 with TRBJ2-1; no definite D call. This CDR3 region has 17 residues. Trimming stripped 4 bases from V and 0 bases from J, with 16 bases between. Germline loops: CDR1 PRHDT, CDR2 FYEKMQ (reference sequence). CDR3 region: CASSSPGRASSYNEQFF. CDR3 nucleotide sequence: TGTGCCAGCAGCTCCCCGGGTCGGGCCAGCTCCTACAATGAGCAGTTCTTC.

The CDR3 loop reads CASRPNRAVNTQYF. For the CDR3, the DNA is TGCGCCAGCAGGCCGAATCGAGCAGTCAATACGCAGTATTTT. V and J are TRBV4-1 and TRBJ2-3; no reliable D call. The V end was cut by 6 bases, the J end by 7 bases, with 17 bases between. CDR1 and CDR2 (germline): MGHRA, YSYEKL. The CDR3 runs 14 residues.

J is TRBJ2-1 and V is TRBV30, with D maybe TRBD1 (5 bases). The CDR3 spans 14 residues. CDR1 and CDR2 (germline): GTSNPN, SVGIG (reference sequence). Trimming removed 2 bases from V and 4 bases from J, with 12 bases in between. CDR3 amino acids: CAWSSGRSYNEQFF. For the CDR3, the DNA is TGTGCCTGGAGTTCAGGGCGAAGTTACAATGAGCAGTTCTTC. Full variable domain (remainder filled in from reference TRBV30 and TRBJ2-1): SQTIHQWPATLVQPVGSPLSLECTVEGTSNPNLYWYRQAAGRGLQLLFYSVGIGQISSEVPQNLSASRPQDRQFILSSKKLLLSDSGFYLCAWSSGRSYNEQFFGPGTRLTVL.

The chain carries TRBV9 and TRBJ2-5; unclear D gene. Trimming removed 3 bases from V and 4 bases from J, with 7 bases in between. CDR1 and CDR2 (germline): SGDLS, YYNGEE. This CDR3 region has 12 residues. CDR3 nucleotide sequence: TGTGCCAGCAGCGGGACCCGAGAGACCCAGTACTTC. Translated: CASSGTRETQYF.

The chain recombines TRBV5-5 with TRBJ1-2; no clear D gene. The CDR3 consists of 13 residues. The V end was cut by 0 bases, the J end by 8 bases, with 11 bases between. CDR1 and CDR2 from the germline V gene are SGHKS and YYEKEE (reference sequence). The CDR3 is CASSLGTYGGYTF. The CDR3 DNA reads as TGTGCCAGCAGCTTGGGGACCTACGGCGGCTACACCTTC. Combining the CDR3 with reference TRBV5-5 and TRBJ1-2 gives the whole variable domain DAGVTQSPTHLIKTRGQQVTLRCSPISGHKSVSWYQQVLGQGPQFIFQYYEKEERGRGNFPDRFSARQFPNYSSELNVNALLLGDSALYLCASSLGTYGGYTFGSGTRLTVV.

The V call is TRBV19, the J call TRBJ1-2, with D maybe TRBD1 (5 bases). The ends were cut back, 5 bases at V and 2 bases at J, with 12 bases in the middle. The CDR3 is 14 residues long. Germline lookup yields CDR1 LNHDA and CDR2 SQIVND (reference sequence). The CDR3 DNA reads as TGTGCCAGTAGTTCGGGCAGGGACAACTATGGCTACACCTTC. It translates to CASSSGRDNYGYTF. Filled out from reference TRBV19 and TRBJ1-2, the complete variable domain reads DGGITQSPKYLFRKEGQNVTLSCEQNLNHDAMYWYRQDPGQGLRLIYYSQIVNDFQKGDIAEGYSVSREKKESFPLTVTSAQKNPTAFYLCASSSGRDNYGYTFGSGTRLTVV.

J is TRBJ2-2 and V is TRBV29-1; D uncertain. The CDR3 covers 10 residues. Germline V gives CDR1 SQVTM, CDR2 ANQGSEA. Trimming took off 6 bases at V and 5 bases at J, with 4 bases between the two ends. CDR3 DNA sequence: TGCAGCGTCGATACCGGGGAGCTGTTTTTT. Residues: CSVDTGELFF.

V and J are TRBV11-2 and TRBJ2-1; D might be TRBD2 (7 bases). Germline CDR1 SGHAT, CDR2 FQNNGV. Between the trimmed V and J ends, which lost 1 base and 5 bases, there was a span of 12 bases. This CDR3 region has 15 residues. CDR3 sequence: CASSLGGGLNNEQFF. The CDR3 DNA reads as TGTGCCAGCAGCTTAGGGGGGGGCCTTAACAATGAGCAGTTCTTC.

This clone came up once. The gene calls are TRBV2 and TRBJ2-1; 9 bases agree with TRBD2. With 8 bases clipped from V and 8 bases from J, the junction kept 7 bases outside the gene matches. Germline CDR1 and CDR2: SNHLY and FYNNEI. The CDR3 is 13 amino acids. The CDR3 nucleotides are TGTGCCAGCCCCGGGACTAGCAACGATGAGCAGTTCTTC. This sequence encodes CASPGTSNDEQFF.

The rearrangement uses TRBV2 and TRBJ1-5; D possibly corresponds to TRBD1 (6 bases). This CDR3 region has 18 residues. Per the germline V gene, CDR1 is SNHLY and CDR2 is FYNNEI. Trimming left V 1 base short and J 5 bases short, with 21 bases between. The CDR3 sequence is CASSEVEKRYRVYQPQHF. The CDR3 coding sequence is TGTGCCAGCAGTGAAGTTGAGAAAAGATACAGGGTCTATCAGCCCCAGCATTTT. The full variable domain, its missing parts supplied by reference TRBV2 and TRBJ1-5, is EPEVTQTPSHQVTQMGQEVILRCVPISNHLYFYWYRQILGQKVEFLVSFYNNEISEKSEIFDDQFSVERPDGSNFTLKIRSTKLEDSAMYFCASSEVEKRYRVYQPQHFGDGTRLSIL.

The chain has TRBV19 and TRBJ1-1; tentative D call: TRBD1 (6 bases). Germline V gene lookup returns CDR1 LNHDA and CDR2 SQIVND (reference sequence). The V gene lost 7 bases and the J gene lost 0 bases, with 12 bases spanning the gap. This CDR3 has 14 residues. In nucleotides, the CDR3 is TGTGCCAGTAAGGAGGGGGTAATGAACACTGAAGCTTTCTTT. Translation: CASKEGVMNTEAFF.